These T cell receptor beta chains were read from a single sample in a study of blood T cell repertoires in COVID-19. Generated by immunoSEQ multiplex PCR, the TCRdb table keeps only in-frame clones and is missing some. The sample consists of roughly 24,000 clones, nearly 95% of them appearing once. The specimen was peripheral blood. The source of these receptors is a human donor in a cohort sampled during active COVID-19. The CDR3 runs from the conserved cysteine through the conserved F or W. Each record gives: J gene, V gene, D gene, clone size, CDR3 DNA, CDR3 protein. The D gene is left open where the match is weak. The listing skips clone size in some rows; elsewhere it reads once, few, many or a size class.

>TRBJ2-1|TRBV2|TRBD2|-
TGTGCCAGCAGTGAATTTGCGGGGGACTCCTACAATGAGCAGTTCTTC
CASSEFAGDSYNEQFF
>TRBJ2-7|TRBV7-8|-|-
TGTGCCAGCAGCTCTCGGACACAAGGTCTGGCCGAGCAGTACTTC
CASSSRTQGLAEQYF
>TRBJ1-1|TRBV6-5|TRBD1|-
TGTGCCAGCAGCGGGGACAGTGAAGCTTTCTTT
CASSGDSEAFF
>TRBJ1-1|TRBV5-1|-|-
TGCGCCAGCAGCTTGGTGGGCCCGACAGGGAACACTGAAGCTTTCTTT
CASSLVGPTGNTEAFF
>TRBJ1-1|TRBV27|-|-
TGTGCCAGCAGTTTACTAGAGAACACTGAAGCTTTCTTT
CASSLLENTEAFF
>TRBJ1-5|TRBV3-1/TRBV3-2|-|-
TGTGCCAGCAGCCAAGGGCAGGGAGGTCAGCCCCAGCATTTT
CASSQGQGGQPQHF
>TRBJ2-5|TRBV11-3|TRBD1|-
TGTGCCAGCAGGGGTGACAGGGAGAGGGTGGAGACCCAGTACTTC
CASRGDRERVETQYF
>TRBJ2-7|TRBV18|TRBD1|-
TGTGCCAGCTCACCAAACTTGGGACAGGGGGTCTACGAGCAGTACTTC
CASSPNLGQGVYEQYF
>TRBJ2-1|TRBV6-5|TRBD2|-
TGTGCCAGCCTAAGCGGGGGGGCGAATGAGCAGTTCTTC
CASLSGGANEQFF
>TRBJ2-5|TRBV5-5|-|-
TGTGCCAGCAGCTTGGAACGGGGGATCGGGGAGACCCAGTACTTC
CASSLERGIGETQYF
>TRBJ2-1|TRBV30|-|-
TGTGCCTGGAGTCCGGGACTCTCTGGTGGTGAGCAGTTCTTC
CAWSPGLSGGEQFF
>TRBJ2-1|TRBV10-3|TRBD2|-
TGTGCCATCAGTGGGCTTAGCGGGAGGGCCGGGGGCGATGAGCAGTTCTTC
CAISGLSGRAGGDEQFF
>TRBJ1-4|TRBV3-1/TRBV3-2|-|-
TGTGCCACAGCCGCAGGGGCAGATGAAAAACTGTTTTTT
CATAAGADEKLFF
>TRBJ1-1|TRBV11-2|-|-
TGTGCCAGCAGCCACAGACAAGCCATGAACACTGAAGCTTTCTTT
CASSHRQAMNTEAFF
>TRBJ2-6|TRBV11-3|-|-
TGTGCCAGCAGCTATCGCGGGGACTCTGGGGCCAACGTCCTGACTTTC
CASSYRGDSGANVLTF
>TRBJ2-2|TRBV11-2|TRBD2|-
TGTGCCAGCAGCTTGGGGAGGGACTTGACGAACACCGGGGAGCTGTTTTTT
CASSLGRDLTNTGELFF
>TRBJ1-4|TRBV5-1|-|-
TGCGCCAGCAGCGTCGAGGCAACTAATGAAAAACTGTTTTTT
CASSVEATNEKLFF
>TRBJ1-6|TRBV9|-|-
TGTGCCAGCAGCCCCTCGGCCCCGGTGACTGATTCACCCCTCCACTTT
CASSPSAPVTDSPLHF
>TRBJ1-1|TRBV7-9|-|-
TGTGCCAGCAGCCGGGAGGCCGAAGCTTTCTTT
CASSREAEAFF
>TRBJ2-2|TRBV6-1|TRBD2|-
TGTGCCAGCAGTGGCTGGACTAGCGGGAGCCCCGGGGAGCTGTTTTTT
CASSGWTSGSPGELFF
>TRBJ2-1|TRBV5-4|TRBD1|-
TGTGCCAGCAGCTTGGACAGGGGGACCTACAATGAGCAGTTCTTC
CASSLDRGTYNEQFF
>TRBJ2-5|TRBV6-2/TRBV6-3|TRBD2|-
TGTGCCAGCAGTCGCAGCGGGGTGGAGACCCAGTACTTC
CASSRSGVETQYF
>TRBJ1-1|TRBV29-1|TRBD1|-
TGCAGCGGCTACAGGGGGGTTTTGGGAGGAACTGAAGCTTTCTTT
CSGYRGVLGGTEAFF
>TRBJ1-5|TRBV27|-|-
TGTGCCAGCAGTTCCTTCACCGGGACATCCTTTAGCAATCAGCCCCAGCATTTT
CASSSFTGTSFSNQPQHF
>TRBJ2-7|TRBV11-3|TRBD2|-
TGTGCCAGCAGCCGCGGGACTAGCGGGGAGGTGGGTCATTACGAGCAGTACTTC
CASSRGTSGEVGHYEQYF
>TRBJ2-1|TRBV6-5|TRBD2|-
TGTGCCAGCAGTCCCGGGACTAGCGAATACAATGAGCAGTTCTTC
CASSPGTSEYNEQFF
>TRBJ2-2|TRBV11-3|-|-
TGTGCCAGCAGCCGCCTTGGGGGGAGGAACACCGGGGAGCTGTTTTTT
CASSRLGGRNTGELFF
>TRBJ2-5|TRBV18|-|-
TGTGCCACAACGAGGAGGCCCCAAGAGACCCAGTACTTC
CATTRRPQETQYF
>TRBJ2-2|TRBV7-7|-|-
TGTGCCAGCAGCTTAGGAGTACGTTCCGGGGAGCTGTTTTTT
CASSLGVRSGELFF
>TRBJ2-7|TRBV5-1|-|-
TGCGCCAGCAGCTTGGACCCAGTTGACAGTTTATCCTACGAGCAGTACTTC
CASSLDPVDSLSYEQYF
>TRBJ1-4|TRBV4-3|-|-
TGCGCCAGCAGCCGAACCCCGGGGGTGACTAATGAAAAACTGTTTTTT
CASSRTPGVTNEKLFF
>TRBJ1-1|TRBV9|-|-
TGTGCCAGCAGCGCCACACCGGAGCCGCGTAACACTGAAGCTTTCTTT
CASSATPEPRNTEAFF
>TRBJ1-6|TRBV18|TRBD1|few
TGTGCCAGCTCACCTGACAGGGCTTCGCCTGGTTCACCCCTCCACTTT
CASSPDRASPGSPLHF
>TRBJ2-5|TRBV6-5|TRBD1|-
TGTGCCAGCAGCTCGACAGGGATGGGGGAGACCCAGTACTTC
CASSSTGMGETQYF
>TRBJ2-1|TRBV11-2|TRBD2|-
TGTGCCAGCAGCTCCCGAGCGGGGGGGCGGGGTTCCTACAATGAGCAGTTCTTC
CASSSRAGGRGSYNEQFF
>TRBJ1-1|TRBV13|-|-
TGTGCCAGCAGCTTAGTTCCCGGGGGGAACACTGAAGCTTTCTTT
CASSLVPGGNTEAFF
>TRBJ2-5|TRBV2|TRBD1|-
TGTGCCAGCAGCGGACAGGCAGGAGAGACCCAGTACTTC
CASSGQAGETQYF
>TRBJ2-3|TRBV11-3|-|-
TGTGCCAGCAGTGCAGGGGGGCCACCAGATACGCAGTATTTT
CASSAGGPPDTQYF
>TRBJ2-3|TRBV24-1|-|-
TGTGCCACCAGTGATTCCCCTCTACCCGGAGCAGATACGCAGTATTTT
CATSDSPLPGADTQYF
>TRBJ2-1|TRBV5-4|TRBD1|-
TGTGCCAGCAGCTGGGACAGGGGTTTTTATGAGCAGTTCTTC
CASSWDRGFYEQFF
>TRBJ2-1|TRBV6-5|TRBD2|-
TGTGCCAGCAAAAGGACGGGAGGGAACAATGAGCAGTTCTTC
CASKRTGGNNEQFF